Listed here are 24 T cell receptor beta chains from one sample, sequenced in a study of T cell changes during pregnancy in multiple sclerosis. Assay used: immunoSEQ multiplex PCR; TCRdb lists only in-frame clones, some missing. The sample lists 45,000 to 75,000 clones, 92% seen once, with 0.85% in the top ten. This specimen consisted of peripheral blood, obtained in the first trimester of pregnancy. The receptors stem from a female donor with multiple sclerosis, enrolled in a pregnancy study.

The chain has TRBV11-3 and TRBJ2-7, with 9 bases that match TRBD1. The germline V gene encodes CDR1 SGHNT and CDR2 YENEEA. Trimming took 5 bases from V and 3 from J; bases not matched to a gene: 5. The length of the CDR3 is 14 residues. This chain's CDR3 is CASSPPDRGYEQYF. The CDR3 DNA sequence: TGTGCCAGCAGCCCGCCGGACAGGGGCTACGAGCAGTACTTC.

The chain links TRBV7-2 to TRBJ1-1, with a possible D match to TRBD1 (6 bases). The CDR3 is 15 amino acids. Germline lookup yields CDR1 SGHTA and CDR2 FQGNSA. V dropped 3 bases and J dropped 1 base, with 12 bases sitting between them. CDR3 sequence reads: CASSFTGSKNTEAFF. Written as DNA, the CDR3 is TGTGCCAGCAGCTTTACAGGGTCCAAGAACACTGAAGCTTTCTTT.

This clone was seen just once. This sequence joins TRBV23-1 and TRBJ2-1; 9 bases line up with TRBD2. TRBV23-1 is annotated as an ORF whose role is uncertain. After removal of 2 bases from V and 5 bases from J, the junction contained 10 bases not matched to a gene. This CDR3 is built from 17 residues. The CDR3 protein is CASSQRAGGSVNNEQFF. CDR3 coding DNA: TGCGCCAGCAGTCAAAGAGCGGGGGGCTCGGTGAACAATGAGCAGTTCTTC.

CDR3 DNA: TGCAGCGTTGAGGAGGCACCCTTCTATGGCTACACCTTC. Translation: CSVEEAPFYGYTF. This chain uses TRBV29-1 with TRBJ1-2, with D unresolved. Germline CDR1 and CDR2: SQVTM and ANQGSEA. This CDR3 is 13 amino acids long. Trimming removed 3 bases from V and 4 bases from J, with 12 bases in between.

CDR3 sequence: CATSREVGGGNEKLFF. The CDR3 nucleotides read TGTGCCACCAGCAGAGAGGTCGGGGGGGGTAATGAAAAACTGTTTTTT. The rearrangement joins TRBV15 to TRBJ1-4, with a weak D call TRBD1 (5 bases). The V gene's germline CDR1 is LNHNV and CDR2 YYDKDF (reference sequence). This CDR3 has 16 residues. V lost 0 bases to trimming and J lost 4 bases, with 12 bases between them.

This sequence joins TRBV25-1 and TRBJ2-2; D perhaps matches TRBD1 (6 bases). There are 14 residues in the CDR3. CDR1 is MGHDK and CDR2 is SYGVNS in the germline V gene. V lost 6 bases to trimming and J lost 6 bases, with 14 bases between them. In DNA form, the CDR3 reads TGTGCCAGCAGCCGTATGGGGGCGTCCGGGGAGCTGTTTTTT. Its protein product is CASSRMGASGELFF. Looking up the rest from reference TRBV25-1 and TRBJ2-2 gives the full variable domain: EADIYQTPRYLVIGTGKKITLECSQTMGHDKMYWYQQDPGMELHLIHYSYGVNSTEKGDLSSESTVSRIRTEHFPLTLESARPSHTSQYLCASSRMGASGELFFGEGSRLTVL.

This clone was detected once. The gene calls are TRBV7-3 and TRBJ2-1, with 10 positions matching TRBD1. This CDR3 has 14 residues. V lost 6 bases to trimming and J lost 8 bases; unmatched junction nucleotides: 7. CDR1 and CDR2 from the germline V gene are SGHTA and FQGTGA. Here the CDR3 DNA reads TGTGCCAGCAGGGTCCGGGACAGGGGTCATGAGCAGTTCTTC. This sequence encodes CASRVRDRGHEQFF.

The V and J genes are TRBV6-1 and TRBJ2-7, with 10 bases matching TRBD2. Germline CDR1 reads MNHNS; CDR2 reads SASEGT. J was trimmed by 3 bases and V by 0 bases; bases with no gene match: 2. The CDR3 has 15 residues. CDR3 region: CASSEASGGIYEQYF. CDR3 nucleotides: TGTGCCAGCAGTGAAGCTAGCGGGGGGATCTACGAGCAGTACTTC.

The gene calls are TRBV18 and TRBJ1-1; 7 bases match TRBD1. Germline V gene data show CDR1 as KGHSH and CDR2 as LQKENI. This CDR3 spans 14 amino acids. The V segment lost 5 bases and the J segment 2 bases; nucleotides outside the gene matches: 5. The CDR3 spells CASSRTGTNTEAFF. The CDR3, as DNA: TGTGCCAGCTCAAGGACAGGTACCAACACTGAAGCTTTCTTT.

The chain recombines TRBV27 with TRBJ1-6, with D possibly TRBD1 on 5 matching bases. This CDR3 has 13 amino acids. Trimming cost V 7 bases and J 7 bases, with 11 bases left between them. CDR1 and CDR2 from the germline V gene are MNHEY and SMNVEV (reference sequence). The CDR3 reads CASKWGGNSPLHF. The CDR3 DNA reads TGTGCCAGCAAATGGGGCGGCAATTCACCCCTCCACTTT.

The V gene is TRBV13, the J gene TRBJ2-7; tentatively, D is TRBD1 (6 bases). Germline CDR1 is PRHDT and CDR2 is FYEKMQ (reference sequence). This CDR3 spans 16 amino acids. Trimming removed 4 bases from V and 0 bases from J, with 16 bases in between. In nucleotides, the CDR3 is TGTGCCAGCAGCTCTCGGGGAGACAGGAGCTCCTACGAGCAGTACTTC. It is translated as CASSSRGDRSSYEQYF.

This clone was recorded only once. The chain links TRBV6-6 to TRBJ1-1; 7 bases are a match to TRBD1. The CDR3 consists of 13 residues. The germline gives CDR1 MNHNY, CDR2 SVGAGI (reference sequence). V shed 8 bases and J 0 bases; nucleotides not matched to a gene: 3. The CDR3 sequence is CASGGQLNTEAFF. The CDR3 coding sequence is TGTGCCAGCGGGGGACAGCTGAACACTGAAGCTTTCTTT.

V gene TRBV15 combines with J gene TRBJ1-4; D is possibly TRBD1 (5 bases). V was shortened by 0 bases and J by 8 bases, with 16 bases between the two germline ends. Germline V lookup: CDR1 LNHNV, CDR2 YYDKDF (reference sequence). The CDR3 spans 16 residues. DNA of the CDR3: TGTGCCACCAGCAGAGATTTCCCCACCGGGGGAGAAAAACTGTTTTTT. This gives the protein CATSRDFPTGGEKLFF.

The chain carries TRBV6-6 and TRBJ1-6, with D uncertain. The CDR3 extends over 15 amino acids. CDR1 and CDR2 from the germline V gene are MNHNY and SVGAGI (reference sequence). The germline V and J ends were trimmed by 2 bases and 7 bases, with 12 bases remaining between them. The CDR3, as DNA: TGTGCCAGCAGTTACCGAGAAGATCTAAATTCACCCCTCCACTTT. This codes for CASSYREDLNSPLHF.

The rearrangement joins TRBV6-5 to TRBJ1-1; 7 bases agree with TRBD1. Germline CDR1 and CDR2: MNHEY and SVGAGI. The CDR3 sequence is 13 residues long. Trimming removed 5 bases from V and 6 bases from J; junction bases left unmatched: 6. In DNA, the CDR3 is TGTGCCAGCAGTCGACCCGGACAGGCTGAAGCTTTCTTT. It codes for CASSRPGQAEAFF.

V gene TRBV27 combines with J gene TRBJ2-7, with 7 bases fitting TRBD1. This CDR3 is built from 15 residues. Per germline, CDR1 MNHEY and CDR2 SMNVEV (reference sequence). With 3 bases clipped from V and 7 bases from J, the junction kept 12 bases outside the gene matches. The CDR3 region has the DNA TGTGCCAGCAGTTTCGAAAGGCAGGGGGTGAGGGAGCAGTACTTC. Translated, it gives CASSFERQGVREQYF.

The rearrangement uses TRBV12-5 and TRBJ2-5, with TRBD1 matching over 9 bases. The germline V gene encodes CDR1 LGHNT and CDR2 FRNRAP. V shed 2 bases and J 5 bases; nucleotides not matched to a gene: 6. The CDR3 sequence is 15 residues long. The CDR3, as DNA: TGTGCTAGTGGTTTGTTAACAGGGGGCGTTGAGACCCAGTACTTC. Its protein is CASGLLTGGVETQYF.

The chain has TRBV6-5 and TRBJ1-2, with D unclear. The CDR3 sequence is 13 residues long. V lost 2 bases and J 5 bases, leaving 9 bases between the germline ends. Germline V gives CDR1 MNHEY, CDR2 SVGAGI. Written as DNA, the CDR3 is TGTGCCAGCAGTTACGAGCCATTGTATGGCTACACCTTC. Protein sequence: CASSYEPLYGYTF.

The chain uses TRBV23-1 and TRBJ2-7; a possible D gene is TRBD1 (5 bases). TRBV23-1 is classed as an ORF, of uncertain function. V lost 7 bases and J lost 3, with 16 bases in between. The CDR3 consists of 14 residues. The CDR3 protein is CASIVTIGHYEQYF. The CDR3, as DNA: TGCGCCAGCATCGTGACGATCGGACACTACGAGCAGTACTTC.

This chain uses TRBV6-4 with TRBJ2-3; 11 bases align to TRBD2. The CDR3 has 16 residues. Germline CDR1 and CDR2: MRHNA and SNTAGT. V dropped 3 bases and J dropped 4; count of bases not matched to a gene: 6. The CDR3 sequence is CASSEASGGSPDTQYF. CDR3 coding DNA: TGTGCCAGCAGTGAGGCTAGCGGGGGGAGCCCAGATACGCAGTATTTT.

The chain is built from TRBV6-6 and TRBJ1-5; 7 bases fit TRBD1. This CDR3 spans 14 amino acids. V was pared by 5 bases and J by 3 bases, with 4 bases of the junction left unmatched. Germline loops: CDR1 MNHNY, CDR2 SVGAGI (reference sequence). This CDR3 is CASSGGTVNQPQHF. The CDR3 DNA reads as TGTGCCAGCAGTGGCGGGACAGTCAATCAGCCCCAGCATTTT.

J is TRBJ2-5 and V is TRBV13, with TRBD2 matching over 15 bases. CDR3 length equals 18 residues. V was pared by 5 bases and J by 3 bases, with 10 bases of the junction left unmatched. CDR1 is PRHDT, CDR2 FYEKMQ, per germline (reference sequence). CDR3 nucleotides: TGTGCCAGCAGCCTAGCCGCCTGGACTAGCGGGGGGGAAGAGACCCAGTACTTC. Encoded protein: CASSLAAWTSGGEETQYF. Together with reference TRBV13 and TRBJ2-5, the CDR3 gives the full variable domain: AAGVIQSPRHLIKEKRETATLKCYPIPRHDTVYWYQQGPGQDPQFLISFYEKMQSDKGSIPDRFSAQQFSDYHSELNMSSLELGDSALYFCASSLAAWTSGGEETQYFGPGTRLLVL.

The rearrangement links TRBV6-1 to TRBJ2-1, with a weak D call TRBD2 (7 bases). This CDR3 comprises 15 residues. Germline CDR1 and CDR2: MNHNS and SASEGT. V shed 7 bases and J shed 6 bases, with 19 bases lying between them. CDR3 coding DNA: TGTGCCAGCAATACCGGGACTACGGGGGCCAATGAGCAGTTCTTC. Translation gives CASNTGTTGANEQFF.

This chain links TRBV5-4 with TRBJ2-7; D call uncertain. The V gene lost 0 bases and the J gene lost 5 bases, with 12 bases spanning the gap. The CDR3 length is 14 residues. Germline CDR1 is SGHNT and CDR2 is YYREEE (reference sequence). The DNA for the CDR3 is TGTGCCAGCAGCTTGGACTTGCTGTTGGACGAGCAGTACTTC. The encoded protein is CASSLDLLLDEQYF.